The 2 T cell receptor beta chains below come from one sample, sequenced in a study of T-cell memory formation after mild COVID-19. TCRdb re-called the 5' RACE reads with MiXCR, one entry per CDR3 protein. The sample includes 300,000 to 400,000 distinct CDR3 sequences, 15% to 20% of them seen just once. Sequenced material: PBMCs or a T cell subset sorted from them (not recorded which). These receptors all come from a man in his late teens or twenties who had mild COVID-19 (a few samples of this study predate the infection). Cell type and time point are not known.

This clonotype turned up a few times. The chain recombines TRBV12-3 or TRBV12-4 with TRBJ2-5; 9 bases line up with TRBD2. Germline trimming cut 8 bases from V and 0 bases from J; bases unmatched to any gene: 4. This CDR3 comprises 14 residues. CDR3 nucleotide sequence: TGTGCCAGCGGAGCGGGGGGCTACCAAGAGACCCAGTACTTC. It codes for CASGAGGYQETQYF.

The sample holds a few counts of this clonotype. V usage is TRBV11-3 and J usage is TRBJ2-3, with 8 bases fitting TRBD2. Germline V lookup: CDR1 SGHNT, CDR2 YENEEA. This CDR3 has 16 amino acids. Trimming took 0 bases from V and 3 from J; bases not matched to a gene: 5. DNA of the CDR3: TGTGCCAGCAGCTTAGAGGCGGGGGGCCGGACAGATACGCAGTATTTT. This codes for CASSLEAGGRTDTQYF.